Listed below are T cell receptor beta chains from one sample, sequenced in a study of blood T cells in healthy people across ages. TCRdb recomputed calls from the 5' RACE reads with MiXCR, one row per CDR3 protein. Of around 900,000 distinct CDR3 sequences listed, 51% are singletons. What was sequenced was blood. Receptors originate from a woman aged 55-70 years in good health. Both conserved end residues are part of each CDR3. Fields, in order: V gene, D gene, J gene, clone size, CDR3 DNA, CDR3 protein. A D gene is named only where the DNA matches it firmly. Some rows have no size entry. The others give once, few or many, or a class for an expanded clone.

V: TRBV3-1; D: -; J: TRBJ2-7; size: -; DNA: TGTGCCAGCAGCCAATTCCGGGGGAGCTACAATGAGCAGTACTTC; CDR3: CASSQFRGSYNEQYF
V: TRBV12-3/TRBV12-4; D: -; J: TRBJ2-2; size: few; DNA: TGTGCCAGCAGTTTAATCAGAGCCGGGGAGCTGTTTTTT; CDR3: CASSLIRAGELFF
V: TRBV27; D: -; J: TRBJ2-7; size: -; DNA: TGTGCCAGCAGTTTAGGGACAAAGTACGAGCAGTACTTC; CDR3: CASSLGTKYEQYF
V: TRBV4-1; D: -; J: TRBJ2-7; size: few; DNA: TGCGCCAGCAGCCAAAAAGACAATATTGCAGGGGATTATTACGAGCAGTACTTC; CDR3: CASSQKDNIAGDYYEQYF
V: TRBV28; D: -; J: TRBJ2-3; size: -; DNA: TGTGCCAGCAGTTCCACCTTCGATACGCAGTATTTT; CDR3: CASSSTFDTQYF
V: TRBV3-1; D: -; J: TRBJ2-5; size: -; DNA: TGTGCCAGCAGCCAGGCCAGGGTCGGGGTAGAGACCCAGTACTTC; CDR3: CASSQARVGVETQYF
V: TRBV5-1; D: TRBD2; J: TRBJ2-7; size: -; DNA: TGCGCCAGCAGCCCGGAGGCTAGCGGAGAAACCTACGAGCAGTACTTC; CDR3: CASSPEASGETYEQYF
V: TRBV9; D: -; J: TRBJ2-7; size: -; DNA: TGTGCCAGCAGCGTAGCTACGGCGGGCGAATACGAGCAGTACTTC; CDR3: CASSVATAGEYEQYF
V: TRBV14; D: -; J: TRBJ2-1; size: -; DNA: TGTGCCAGCAGCCCATCGAGGCAGTGGAATGCGCAGTTCTTC; CDR3: CASSPSRQWNAQFF
V: TRBV7-9; D: -; J: TRBJ2-3; size: once; DNA: TGTGCCAGCAGCCTCGGGGAATGGGATACGCAGTATTTT; CDR3: CASSLGEWDTQYF
V: TRBV2; D: -; J: TRBJ2-2; size: -; DNA: TGTGCCAGCAGTGAGCTGGGCCACACCGGGGAGCTGTTTTTT; CDR3: CASSELGHTGELFF
V: TRBV7-9; D: -; J: TRBJ2-7; size: -; DNA: TGTGCCAGCAGCTTAGGGGCCTACACAGGGAACTACGAGCAGTACTTC; CDR3: CASSLGAYTGNYEQYF
V: TRBV28; D: -; J: TRBJ2-7; size: few; DNA: TGTGCCAGCAGTTTAATTTGGCGGTTTTACGAGCAGTACTTC; CDR3: CASSLIWRFYEQYF
V: TRBV7-2; D: -; J: TRBJ1-4; size: -; DNA: TGTGCCAGCAGCCGCGGCTCCACATCCCCAAAACTGTTTTTT; CDR3: CASSRGSTSPKLFF
V: TRBV4-2; D: TRBD2; J: TRBJ2-3; size: -; DNA: TGTGCCAGCAGCCAGATCGCCACTAGCGGCCTTAGCACAGATACGCAGTATTTT; CDR3: CASSQIATSGLSTDTQYF
V: TRBV20-1; D: -; J: TRBJ2-6; size: -; DNA: TGCAGTGCTCTAGCGTTCTCTGGGGCCAACGTCCTGACTTTC; CDR3: CSALAFSGANVLTF
V: TRBV20-1; D: TRBD1; J: TRBJ1-2; size: -; DNA: TGCAGTGCTACAGGGGGCTTCAACTATGGCTACACCTTC; CDR3: CSATGGFNYGYTF
V: TRBV28; D: -; J: TRBJ1-5; size: -; DNA: TGTGCCAGCAGTTGGGGAGAACGCAATCAGCCCCAGCATTTT; CDR3: CASSWGERNQPQHF
V: TRBV2; D: -; J: TRBJ2-1; size: -; DNA: TGTGCCAGCAGTGTGTATATGGGCAATGAGCAGTTCTTC; CDR3: CASSVYMGNEQFF
V: TRBV5-1; D: -; J: TRBJ1-1; size: -; DNA: TGCGCCAGCAGCTTCTCACCCGGACAGAACACTGAAGCTTTCTTT; CDR3: CASSFSPGQNTEAFF
V: TRBV20-1; D: TRBD2; J: TRBJ2-3; size: -; DNA: TGCAGTGCAGACGGGGTAGCGGGAGCCACAGATACGCAGTATTTT; CDR3: CSADGVAGATDTQYF
V: TRBV3-1; D: -; J: TRBJ1-1; size: few; DNA: TGTGCCAGCAGCCCCCTCCGTAGGATTACTGAAGCTTTCTTT; CDR3: CASSPLRRITEAFF
V: TRBV6-2/TRBV6-3; D: TRBD2; J: TRBJ2-7; size: -; DNA: TGTGCCAGCAGCCCTCCACCCGGACTAGGGGACTACGAGCAGTACTTC; CDR3: CASSPPPGLGDYEQYF
V: TRBV30; D: -; J: TRBJ1-2; size: -; DNA: TGTGCCTGGAGTGTAAGGCTCTATGGCTACACCTTC; CDR3: CAWSVRLYGYTF
V: TRBV3-1; D: TRBD1; J: TRBJ1-2; size: -; DNA: TGTGCCAGCAGCCTAAACCGGGACAGGGCAGATGGCTACACCTTC; CDR3: CASSLNRDRADGYTF
V: TRBV6-5; D: -; J: TRBJ1-2; size: -; DNA: TGTGCCAGCAGTTACTATGAGACAGCCTTTAACTATGGCTACACCTTC; CDR3: CASSYYETAFNYGYTF
V: TRBV27; D: -; J: TRBJ2-5; size: -; DNA: TGTGCCGGCAGTTCACGGGACTCCTATTGGCAAGAGACCCAGTACTTC; CDR3: CAGSSRDSYWQETQYF
V: TRBV5-1; D: TRBD1; J: TRBJ2-1; size: few; DNA: TGCGCCAGCAGATCCCAGGGGGCCTACAATGAGCAGTTCTTC; CDR3: CASRSQGAYNEQFF